This T cell receptor (beta chain) was found in a study of OX40 agonist ivuxolimab in advanced cancers. Describing the broader study: The costimulatory receptor OX40 (CD134) was targeted by ivuxolimab, a fully human IgG2 agonistic monoclonal antibody. The paper covers the monotherapy dose-escalation part of the phase I ivuxolimab trial, which included N of about 50 patients. Of the approximately 50 dose-escalation patients, hepatocellular carcinoma was present in approximately 20, melanoma in roughly 15, renal cell carcinoma in 9 and head and neck cancer in 9. A male proportion of roughly 85% and a mean age of around 60 years, ranging from about 20 to 79, were recorded for the dose-escalation cohort. Intravenous ivuxolimab was administered to patients every 2 weeks at six dose levels: 0.01, 0.1, 0.3, 1.5, 3 and 10 mg/kg. The point of sequencing TCRbeta in the periphery was to test whether ivuxolimab changed TCR sequence diversity and drove clonal T-cell expansion. Prior anti-PD-1, anti-PD-L1 or anti-CTLA-4 therapy was permitted, and checkpoint inhibitors had been received by about 36% of dose-escalation patients. Partial responses occurred in three dose-escalation patients: two with cutaneous melanoma and one with hepatocellular carcinoma.

For sequencing of the TCRbeta CDR3 region, genomic DNA was extracted from the sorted cells. The immunoSEQ Assay was used to sequence the TCRbeta CDR3 regions. TCRdb holds this immuneACCESS table with in-frame rearrangements only. Some clones are missing; in checked studies, unresolved V genes explain under half, and the rest has no known cause. This sample lists about 58,000 clones; less than 90% were detected once. The ten largest clonotypes hold around 0.73% of the sample. Details on this clone: The target of this receptor is not known. Nothing much larger sits one base from this clone, and base qualities are not available.

General findings and caveats noted by the study authors: At doses of 0.1 to 3.0 mg/kg, clonal expansion of both CD4+ and CD8+ blood T cells was observed from baseline to week 6. Partial responders in the 0.1-3.0 mg/kg groups had among the lowest normalized peripheral clonal expansion, especially among CD8+ T cells. Which antigens the clonally expanded peripheral T cells were specific for was not determined. Low levels of normalized T-cell clonal expansion were also seen in some nonresponding patients. After ivuxolimab, more expanded clones were found on average in CD8+ T cells than in CD4+ T cells.

CDR1 is given as LNHDA and CDR2 as SQIVND, both from the germline V gene (reference sequence). The CDR3, from cysteine to phenylalanine, totals 14 residues. The sequence is cut down to CDR3 DNA, 42 bases in frame from base 1. Trimming accounts for 2 bases at V and 10 bases at J, while the number of junction bases matched to no gene is 7. The trial excluded patients who had a history of autoimmune disease or were on systemic immunosuppression. Peripheral blood for TCR sequencing was collected from all dose cohorts at baseline, on cycle 4 day 1, and on cycle 7 day 1. The samples were taken from a phase I, first-in-human, multicenter, open-label dose-escalation trial of ivuxolimab. Adults with locally advanced or metastatic melanoma, renal cell, hepatocellular, or head and neck squamous cell carcinoma were enrolled in the trial. Before TCR sequencing, CD4+ T cells and CD8+ T cells were sorted from peripheral blood as separate populations.

The TCR comes from an adult with an advanced solid tumor such as melanoma, head and neck, liver or kidney cancer. The chain is assembled from TRBV19 and TRBJ2-1; 8 bases in the middle match TRBD2. Sequenced material: CD4+ or CD8+ T cells sorted from blood, taken in a trial of the OX40 agonist ivuxolimab. The CDR3 here reads CASSISGGPWEQFF. In nucleotides, the sequence is TGTGCCAGTAGTATATCGGGAGGGCCGTGGGAGCAGTTCTTC.